Listed here are 25 T cell receptor beta chains from one sample, sequenced in a study of T cells after yellow fever vaccination. One entry per CDR3 protein results from TCRdb running MiXCR on the 5' RACE reads. This sample has roughly 500,000 distinct CDR3 sequences; 15% to 20% occur once, and the top ten carry approximately 15%. Sequences were derived from PBMCs, sampled 15 days after the yellow fever booster vaccination. These receptors originate from a man aged 25-45 years who received the YFV17D yellow fever vaccine.

CDR3 sequence (DNA): TGCGCCAGCAGCTTGATTAACTGGGAACGTGAGGATACGCAGTATTTT. As protein: CASSLINWEREDTQYF. This sequence joins TRBV5-1 and TRBJ2-3; D call uncertain. The CDR3 spans 16 residues. The V gene lost 1 base and the J gene lost 6 bases, with 18 bases spanning the gap. The germline gives CDR1 SGHRS, CDR2 YFSETQ.

In this sample, this clonotype turned up a few times. The chain is built from TRBV10-3 and TRBJ2-1; D is unclear. The length of the CDR3 is 13 residues. V gave up 4 bases and J gave up 6 bases, with 10 bases separating them. The germline gives CDR1 ENHRY, CDR2 SYGVKD. In DNA, the CDR3 is TGTGCCATCAGTGGGTCTGCCGCCAATGAGCAGTTCTTC. Its translation: CAISGSAANEQFF.

This clonotype was detected only a few times. The rearrangement uses TRBV6-2 or TRBV6-3 and TRBJ2-7; 9 bases are a match to TRBD2. This CDR3 contains 15 residues. The germline V gene has CDR1 MNHEY and CDR2 SVGEGT. With 1 base clipped from V and 6 bases from J, the junction kept 7 bases outside the gene matches. The CDR3 region is CASSYLAGGPGEQYF. The CDR3 DNA reads TGTGCCAGCAGTTACTTGGCGGGAGGGCCCGGCGAGCAGTACTTC.

The V call is TRBV10-3, the J call TRBJ1-5, with 8 bases fitting TRBD1. Germline loops: CDR1 ENHRY, CDR2 SYGVKD. The V gene end was trimmed by 10 bases and the J gene end by 3 bases; junction bases not matched to a gene: 5. The CDR3 loop spans 13 amino acids. For the CDR3, the DNA is TGTGCCACAAAGGGACAGGACAATCAGCCCCAGCATTTT. It is translated as CATKGQDNQPQHF.

The chain carries TRBV5-1 and TRBJ2-1; the D gene could be TRBD1 or TRBD2 (5 bases each). This CDR3 is built from 16 residues. V shed 1 base and J shed 0 bases, with 11 bases lying between them. From germline, CDR1 is SGHRS and CDR2 YFSETQ. CDR3 sequence reads: CASSLHSDSSYNEQFF. The CDR3 DNA sequence: TGCGCCAGCAGCTTGCATAGCGACAGCTCCTACAATGAGCAGTTCTTC.

V usage is TRBV7-9 and J usage is TRBJ2-7, with 7 bases identical to TRBD1. Germline trimming cut 5 bases from V and 0 bases from J; bases unmatched to any gene: 4. Germline V gene sequence: CDR1 SEHNR, CDR2 FQNEAQ (reference sequence). The CDR3 extends over 14 amino acids. The CDR3 DNA reads as TGTGCCAGCAGCGACAGGGTTAGCTCCTACGAGCAGTACTTC. This codes for CASSDRVSSYEQYF.

This clonotype was detected a few times. The chain uses TRBV4-3 and TRBJ2-5; 7 nucleotides align to TRBD1. The V gene end was trimmed by 0 bases and the J gene end by 4 bases; junction bases not matched to a gene: 5. This CDR3 contains 15 residues. In germline, CDR1 is LGHNA, CDR2 YSLEER. CDR3 sequence: CASSQEGTGVETQYF. DNA of the CDR3: TGCGCCAGCAGCCAAGAGGGAACAGGGGTAGAGACCCAGTACTTC.

This clonotype was counted at least ten times. The V and J genes are TRBV11-2 and TRBJ2-5; 7 bases fit TRBD1. J lost 2 bases, V lost 5 bases, and 5 bases had no gene match. Germline CDR1 and CDR2: SGHAT and FQNNGV. The CDR3 is made up of 14 amino acids. CDR3 nucleotide sequence: TGTGCCAGCAGCCCTAGGACAGGTCAAGAGACCCAGTACTTC. As protein: CASSPRTGQETQYF.

The chain recombines TRBV5-1 with TRBJ2-5; D remains ambiguous. The CDR3 runs 15 residues. V was clipped by 1 base and J by 3 bases, with 13 bases between them. Germline CDR1 and CDR2: SGHRS and YFSETQ. The chain's CDR3 is CASSLIGVLEETQYF. CDR3 DNA: TGCGCCAGCAGCTTGATTGGGGTTTTGGAAGAGACCCAGTACTTC. The entire variable domain, with the rest obtained from reference TRBV5-1 and TRBJ2-5, is as follows: KAGVTQTPRYLIKTRGQQVTLSCSPISGHRSVSWYQQTPGQGLQFLFEYFSETQRNKGNFPGRFSGRQFSNSRSEMNVSTLELGDSALYLCASSLIGVLEETQYFGPGTRLLVL.

This chain uses TRBV18 with TRBJ2-5; the D is unclear. V lost 0 bases to trimming and J lost 5 bases, with 10 bases between them. Germline CDR1 KGHSH, CDR2 LQKENI. The CDR3 length is 14 residues. As DNA, the CDR3 is TGTGCCAGCTCACCACCGGATACGGTGGAGACCCAGTACTTC. Its translation: CASSPPDTVETQYF.

CDR3 sequence (DNA): TGTGCCAGCAGCCACAGGGGGCGCGCCGGGGAGCTGTTTTTT. Its protein product is CASSHRGRAGELFF. The genes are TRBV12-3 or TRBV12-4 and TRBJ2-2; 9 nucleotides agree with TRBD1. The V and J ends lost 6 bases and 6 bases, in that order; junction bases with no gene match: 5. The CDR3 contains 14 residues.

The chain has TRBV21-1 and TRBJ2-5; the D call TRBD2 from the table was never checked on the DNA. TRBV21-1 is described as a pseudogene. The CDR3 is 17 amino acids. This chain's CDR3 is CASSKARGSGSLETQYF. The CDR3 DNA follows: TGTGCCAGCAGCAAAGCGCGCGGTAGCGGGAGTTTGGAGACCCAGTACTTC.

The chain uses TRBV28 and TRBJ2-1, with TRBD2 identical over 9 bases. Germline V CDR1 and CDR2: MDHEN, SYDVKM. This CDR3 spans 14 amino acids. The J segment lost 7 bases and the V segment lost 5 bases, leaving 6 bases of the junction unmatched. CDR3 bases: TGTGCCAGCAGTCTCCTAGCGGGGCCTAATGAGCAGTTCTTC. This translates into CASSLLAGPNEQFF.

V and J are TRBV6-1 and TRBJ2-7; D uncertain. The germline CDR1 and CDR2 sequences are MNHNS and SASEGT. This CDR3 comprises 14 residues. V was trimmed by 1 base and J by 1 base, leaving 8 bases between them. CDR3: CASSEGGRSYEQYF. CDR3 DNA: TGTGCCAGCAGTGAAGGAGGCAGATCCTACGAGCAGTACTTC.

This clonotype was counted a few times. The chain joins TRBV5-1 to TRBJ1-1, with 8 nucleotides matching TRBD1. The CDR3 runs to 16 residues. Germline CDR1 and CDR2: SGHRS and YFSETQ. V shed 5 bases and J 4 bases; nucleotides not matched to a gene: 13. The CDR3 nucleotides are TGCGCCAGCAGTCGACATCAGGCAGGGGGCATCACTGAAGCTTTCTTT. Protein product: CASSRHQAGGITEAFF. Filled out from reference TRBV5-1 and TRBJ1-1, the complete variable domain reads KAGVTQTPRYLIKTRGQQVTLSCSPISGHRSVSWYQQTPGQGLQFLFEYFSETQRNKGNFPGRFSGRQFSNSRSEMNVSTLELGDSALYLCASSRHQAGGITEAFFGQGTRLTVV.

This sequence joins TRBV3-1 and TRBJ1-2, with D unclear. The V end was cut by 2 bases, the J end by 10 bases, with 14 bases between. This CDR3 is built from 13 residues. Germline assignment: CDR1 LGHDT and CDR2 YNNKEL (reference sequence). The CDR3 spells CASSQLRPSVYTF. The CDR3, as DNA: TGTGCCAGCAGCCAACTTAGGCCCAGTGTCTACACCTTC.

This clonotype was detected only a few times. The V call is TRBV3-1, the J call TRBJ1-4; unclear D gene. This CDR3 contains 14 residues. CDR1 and CDR2 from the germline V gene are LGHDT and YNNKEL (reference sequence). V was pared by 1 base and J by 11 bases, with 14 bases between. CDR3 DNA: TGTGCCAGCAGCCAAGGAACCTGGCGGAAGAAACTGTTTTTT. It translates to CASSQGTWRKKLFF.

This chain links TRBV12-3 or TRBV12-4 with TRBJ2-7; TRBD2 matches at 10 bases. The ends lost 7 bases at V and 0 bases at J; junction bases unmatched: 3. This CDR3 region has 14 residues. The DNA for the CDR3 is TGTGCCAGCAAGACTAGCGGGCACTCCTACGAGCAGTACTTC. This gives the protein CASKTSGHSYEQYF.

The chain is built from TRBV19 and TRBJ2-1; TRBD2 agrees at 12 bases. CDR3 length: 13 residues. The V segment lost 6 bases and the J segment 13 bases; nucleotides outside the gene matches: 7. The V gene's germline CDR1 is LNHDA and CDR2 SQIVND (reference sequence). CDR3 sequence reads: CASSSGLAGQQFF. CDR3 in DNA: TGTGCCAGTAGCTCAGGACTAGCGGGACAACAGTTCTTC.

This clonotype was seen more than once but under ten times. This chain connects TRBV20-1 to TRBJ1-2; a possible D gene is TRBD1 (6 bases). Germline V lookup: CDR1 DFQATT, CDR2 SNEGSKA (reference sequence). Trimming took 3 bases from V and 4 from J, leaving 12 bases between them. CDR3 size: 13 residues. The CDR3 sequence: CSASRGSRYGYTF. The DNA for the CDR3 is TGCAGTGCTAGCAGGGGATCCCGCTATGGCTACACCTTC.

This clonotype was observed a few times. V and J are TRBV19 and TRBJ2-7, with a tentative D call TRBD2 (5 bases). CDR1 and CDR2 from the germline V gene are LNHDA and SQIVND (reference sequence). V was trimmed by 10 bases and J by 5 bases, leaving 18 bases between them. This CDR3 has 13 residues. CDR3 loop: CATRTGWLDEQYF. The CDR3 nucleotides are TGTGCCACGAGAACGGGGTGGTTGGACGAGCAGTACTTC. Filled out from reference TRBV19 and TRBJ2-7, the complete variable domain reads DGGITQSPKYLFRKEGQNVTLSCEQNLNHDAMYWYRQDPGQGLRLIYYSQIVNDFQKGDIAEGYSVSREKKESFPLTVTSAQKNPTAFYLCATRTGWLDEQYFGPGTRLTVT.

CDR3 in DNA: TGTGCCAGCAGCCCCCAGACAGGGGTCTTGGGGGATCAGCCCCAGCATTTT. It translates to CASSPQTGVLGDQPQHF. The chain uses TRBV16 and TRBJ1-5; 8 nucleotides match TRBD1. The germline CDR1 and CDR2 sequences are KGHSY and FQNENV. This CDR3 comprises 17 residues. The trim removed 4 bases at V and 5 bases at J, leaving 13 bases unmatched.

The V and J genes are TRBV18 and TRBJ2-1; tentatively, D is TRBD2 (6 bases). The CDR3 has 13 residues. Trimming shortened V by 4 bases and J by 15 bases, and 19 bases separated the two germline ends. The germline gives CDR1 KGHSH, CDR2 LQKENI. The CDR3 bases are TGTGCCAGCTCACGTTCCGGGACTCCTTCCCTGTTCTTC. This sequence encodes CASSRSGTPSLFF.

Ten or more counts support this clonotype. The chain is built from TRBV19 and TRBJ2-1, with TRBD2 as a possible D gene (6 bases). Trimming took 9 bases from V and 2 from J, leaving 11 bases between them. Germline loops: CDR1 LNHDA, CDR2 SQIVND (reference sequence). The CDR3 has 13 residues. DNA of the CDR3: TGTGCCAGCAGGGAGGACCCCTACAATGAGCAGTTCTTC. Translating it yields CASREDPYNEQFF.

The sample holds a few counts of this clonotype. J is TRBJ1-5 and V is TRBV7-2, with a possible D match to TRBD1 (5 bases). The CDR3 is 17 residues long. Trimming cost V 5 bases and J 0 bases, with 17 bases left between them. Germline V lookup: CDR1 SGHTA, CDR2 FQGNSA. For the CDR3, the DNA is TGTGCCAGCAGCCCTCGGGGACGGCCCCTTAGCAATCAGCCCCAGCATTTT. Translating gives CASSPRGRPLSNQPQHF.